This record concerns one T cell receptor beta chain sequence. Using immunoSEQ multiplex PCR, the repertoire was profiled, and TCRdb retains in-frame clones only, with some absent. Here the sample spans some 1.5 million clones, around 97% being singletons. This record comes from a study of shared clonotypes between healthy human individuals. Looked up from germline, CDR1 is SGHKS and CDR2 is YYEKEE (reference sequence). This CDR3 region has 16 residues. Trimming cost V 4 bases and J 1 base; bases outside gene matches: 9. Donors comprised only Caucasian adults living in Nashville, Tennessee. The clonotype was recovered from a man aged 25-45 years in good health. The sample was naive CD4+ T cells sorted from blood. The sample's subset: CD45RA+ positively selected. This chain links TRBV5-5 with TRBJ2-5; 8 nucleotides match TRBD1. The CDR3 is CASSGEAGTGQETQYF. Written as DNA, the CDR3 is TGTGCCAGCAGCGGGGAAGCCGGGACAGGCCAAGAGACCCAGTACTTC.